The 18 T cell receptor beta chains listed next were all sequenced from one sample in a study of Tregs in tolerant kidney transplant recipients. Sequenced by immunoSEQ multiplex PCR; TCRdb stores in-frame clones only, minus some. The repertoire has about 100,000 clones, roughly 89% of them found once; the top ten carry about 0.35%. The sequencing used CD4+ T cells from blood, collected before the transplant. These receptor sequences come from a human donor who received a combined kidney and bone marrow transplant.

The V gene is TRBV25-1, the J gene TRBJ2-5, with 12 bases lining up with TRBD1. The CDR3 covers 15 residues. Germline CDR1 MGHDK, CDR2 SYGVNS. Unmatched junction bases numbered 4, after V lost 3 bases and J lost 5 bases. The CDR3 reads CASSDRDRGRETQYF. The CDR3 DNA is TGTGCCAGCAGTGACCGGGACAGGGGGCGGGAGACCCAGTACTTC.

CDR3: CASSPYRGQVYEQYF. For the CDR3, the DNA is TGTGCCAGCTCACCCTACAGGGGGCAAGTCTACGAGCAGTACTTC. This chain uses TRBV18 with TRBJ2-7; 9 bases map to TRBD1. The V gene end was trimmed by 3 bases and the J gene end by 3 bases; junction bases not matched to a gene: 6. CDR1 KGHSH and CDR2 LQKENI come from the germline V gene. The CDR3 loop spans 15 amino acids.

The J gene is TRBJ2-7, the V gene TRBV19; 10 nucleotides agree with TRBD1. Germline V CDR1 and CDR2: LNHDA, SQIVND (reference sequence). The CDR3 contains 15 residues. The V segment lost 6 bases and the J segment 0 bases; nucleotides outside the gene matches: 5. The CDR3 region has the DNA TGTGCCAGTAGCTACCGGACAGGGGGCTCCTACGAGCAGTACTTC. Amino acid sequence: CASSYRTGGSYEQYF.

This chain joins TRBV18 and TRBJ1-3; TRBD1 aligns across 7 bases. The CDR3 is 16 amino acids. The germline CDR1 and CDR2 sequences are KGHSH and LQKENI. V gave up 6 bases and J gave up 2 bases; unmatched junction bases: 10. DNA for the CDR3: TGTGCCAGCTCTCCAGGGAGAACAGGGGCTGGAAACACCATATATTTT. This sequence encodes CASSPGRTGAGNTIYF.

This chain connects TRBV7-9 to TRBJ1-4, with D unresolved. There are 14 residues in the CDR3. V was pared by 10 bases and J by 5 bases, with 17 bases between. Germline V gene data show CDR1 as SEHNR and CDR2 as FQNEAQ (reference sequence). DNA of the CDR3: TGTGCCACCACGACGGGAAGGGTGAATGAAAAACTGTTTTTT. Its translation: CATTTGRVNEKLFF.

The V and J genes are TRBV5-1 and TRBJ2-1; 10 bases fit TRBD2. Germline values: CDR1 SGHRS, CDR2 YFSETQ. V dropped 4 bases and J dropped 0; count of bases not matched to a gene: 1. The CDR3 spans 15 residues. In nucleotides, the CDR3 is TGCGCCAGCAGCGTAGCGGGGGGCTCCTACAATGAGCAGTTCTTC. This codes for CASSVAGGSYNEQFF.

The chain joins TRBV28 to TRBJ1-2; 7 bases match TRBD1. After removal of 2 bases from V and 8 bases from J, the junction contained 11 bases not matched to a gene. The CDR3 is 15 amino acids. Per the germline V gene, CDR1 is MDHEN and CDR2 is SYDVKM. The CDR3: CASSLDARGVTGYTF. As DNA, the CDR3 is TGTGCCAGCAGTTTAGATGCCAGGGGGGTTACAGGCTACACCTTC.

The chain links TRBV2 to TRBJ1-2; D perhaps matches TRBD1 (5 bases). Looked up from germline, CDR1 is SNHLY and CDR2 is FYNNEI. The CDR3 loop spans 14 amino acids. Trimming took off 8 bases at V and 1 base at J, with 14 bases between the two ends. The CDR3 bases are TGTGCCAGCTCACGGGGGGGGAATAACTATGGCTACACCTTC. Translation gives CASSRGGNNYGYTF.

CDR3 protein: CASSIGDREYEETQYF. The CDR3 bases are TGTGCCAGTAGTATAGGGGACAGGGAGTATGAAGAGACCCAGTACTTC. This chain uses TRBV19 with TRBJ2-5; 9 bases are shared with TRBD1. V shed 1 base and J 3 bases; nucleotides not matched to a gene: 6. The CDR3 extends over 16 amino acids. The V gene's germline CDR1 is LNHDA and CDR2 SQIVND (reference sequence).

In the case of this clone: The junction shows a germline mismatch at one end, possibly a read error. CDR3 bases: TGTGCCAGCAGTTACGCCGGGACTAGCGGACTGTCTTTCTTC. Translating it yields CASSYAGTSGLSFF. The J gene is TRBJ2-7, the V gene TRBV6-5, with 11 bases matching TRBD2. The CDR3 runs to 14 residues. From germline, CDR1 is MNHEY and CDR2 SVGAGI.

The rearrangement links TRBV5-4 to TRBJ1-4; 10 nucleotides line up with TRBD1. The CDR3 is 15 residues long. CDR1 is SGHNT and CDR2 is YYREEE in the germline V gene (reference sequence). Germline trimming cut 4 bases from V and 7 bases from J; bases unmatched to any gene: 7. This CDR3 is CASSQTDRGSEKLFF. CDR3 sequence (DNA): TGTGCCAGCAGCCAAACGGACAGGGGGAGTGAAAAACTGTTTTTT.

The CDR3: CSVSGTSGQAPGQEQYF. Here the CDR3 DNA reads TGCAGCGTTTCCGGGACTAGCGGGCAGGCCCCCGGTCAGGAGCAGTACTTC. The J gene is TRBJ2-7, the V gene TRBV29-1; 12 bases are shared with TRBD2. V shed 5 bases, J shed 7 bases, and the junction held 18 bases outside the gene matches. The CDR3 has 17 residues. CDR1 is SQVTM and CDR2 is ANQGSEA in the germline V gene.

V gene TRBV15 combines with J gene TRBJ2-7, with TRBD2 as a possible D gene (6 bases). Germline loops: CDR1 LNHNV, CDR2 YYDKDF (reference sequence). There are 15 residues in the CDR3. Trimming took 3 bases from V and 2 from J, leaving 14 bases between them. The CDR3: CATSSRLGAPYEQYF. The CDR3 nucleotides are TGTGCCACCAGCAGCAGACTAGGGGCCCCCTACGAGCAGTACTTC.

J is TRBJ2-3 and V is TRBV19; 8 nucleotides match TRBD1. Germline loops: CDR1 LNHDA, CDR2 SQIVND (reference sequence). The CDR3 covers 15 residues. The V gene end was trimmed by 5 bases and the J gene end by 0 bases; junction bases not matched to a gene: 4. The CDR3 spells CASSVDRGSTDTQYF. The CDR3 DNA follows: TGTGCCAGTAGTGTCGACAGGGGTAGCACAGATACGCAGTATTTT.

The rearrangement joins TRBV18 to TRBJ2-1; a weak D match, TRBD2 (5 bases). This CDR3 comprises 15 residues. V was shortened by 9 bases and J by 1 base, with 16 bases between the two germline ends. Germline CDR1 and CDR2: KGHSH and LQKENI. CDR3 nucleotide sequence: TGTGCCAGTCAAAGGGAGCGCGCGTCCTACAATGAGCAGTTCTTC. Translating gives CASQRERASYNEQFF.

The DNA for the CDR3 is TGCGCCAGCAGCTTGGGACAGGGGGTGGGTGACACTGAAGCTTTCTTT. This encodes CASSLGQGVGDTEAFF. This chain joins TRBV5-1 and TRBJ1-1, with 9 bases aligning to TRBD1. V lost 0 bases and J lost 3; bases outside the gene matches: 6. The CDR3 loop spans 16 amino acids. Germline V gives CDR1 SGHRS, CDR2 YFSETQ.

The genes are TRBV5-6 and TRBJ2-7; no clear D gene. The germline V gene encodes CDR1 SGHDT and CDR2 YYEEEE. There are 14 residues in the CDR3. V was shortened by 4 bases and J by 6 bases, with 17 bases between the two germline ends. For the CDR3, the DNA is TGTGCCAGCAGCACCCTGACATTACCTCGCGAGCAGTACTTC. Amino acid sequence: CASSTLTLPREQYF.

The chain joins TRBV27 to TRBJ2-1; 8 nucleotides line up with TRBD2. The CDR3 totals 16 residues. From germline, CDR1 is MNHEY and CDR2 SMNVEV (reference sequence). Trimming removed 6 bases from V and 4 bases from J; junction bases left unmatched: 11. CDR3 amino acids: CASRPPAGGLYNEQFF. CDR3 sequence (DNA): TGTGCCAGCAGGCCCCCGGCGGGAGGTTTATACAATGAGCAGTTCTTC.